What follows are 32 T cell receptor beta chains derived from one specimen sequenced in a study of blood T cell repertoires in COVID-19. Assay used: immunoSEQ multiplex PCR; TCRdb lists only in-frame clones, some missing. The sample has around 130,000 clones; roughly 80% are singletons. Material: peripheral blood. These receptors were collected from a human donor in a cohort sampled during active COVID-19.

This clone was observed once. This rearrangement joins TRBV19 to TRBJ2-5; D may be TRBD1 (5 bases). The ends were cut back, 5 bases at V and 2 bases at J, with 21 bases in the middle. Germline V gene lookup returns CDR1 LNHDA and CDR2 SQIVND (reference sequence). The CDR3 extends over 17 amino acids. Here the CDR3 DNA reads TGTGCCAGTAGTGGGTCCGCCAGGGTGGTGTGGCAAGAGACCCAGTACTTC. Its translation is CASSGSARVVWQETQYF.

This rearrangement joins TRBV7-2 to TRBJ1-2; 10 bases fit TRBD1. CDR3 length: 14 amino acids. The germline V gene has CDR1 SGHTA and CDR2 FQGNSA. The V segment lost 4 bases and the J segment 4 bases; nucleotides outside the gene matches: 3. CDR3 coding DNA: TGTGCCAGCAGCTCGGACAGGGGGGGCTATGGCTACACCTTC. It is translated as CASSSDRGGYGYTF.

The chain links TRBV5-1 to TRBJ1-1; TRBD1 aligns across 9 bases. The J segment lost 4 bases and the V segment lost 0 bases, leaving 1 base of the junction unmatched. The germline V gene has CDR1 SGHRS and CDR2 YFSETQ. This CDR3 is built from 14 residues. The CDR3 loop reads CASSLGTGATEAFF. The CDR3 region has the DNA TGCGCCAGCAGCTTGGGGACAGGGGCCACTGAAGCTTTCTTT.

The chain couples TRBV9 to TRBJ2-5; 11 bases line up with TRBD1. The germline V gene encodes CDR1 SGDLS and CDR2 YYNGEE. The CDR3 totals 16 residues. With 2 bases clipped from V and 4 bases from J, the junction kept 7 bases outside the gene matches. In nucleotides, the CDR3 is TGTGCCAGCAGCGTCGCTGCGGGACAGGGGGGAGAGACCCAGTACTTC. This translates into CASSVAAGQGGETQYF.

V gene TRBV7-2 combines with J gene TRBJ1-2; D may be TRBD1 (6 bases). The CDR3 contains 15 residues. Trimming cost V 2 bases and J 5 bases, with 15 bases left between them. Germline-derived CDR1 and CDR2 are SGHTA and FQGNSA. The CDR3 DNA is TGTGCCAGCAGCTTATCCCTTCGACAGGCTTATGGCTACACCTTC. This sequence encodes CASSLSLRQAYGYTF.

The J gene is TRBJ2-7, the V gene TRBV27; 12 bases line up with TRBD2. The CDR3 is made up of 14 amino acids. The germline CDR1 and CDR2 sequences are MNHEY and SMNVEV (reference sequence). The V and J ends lost 7 bases and 3 bases, in that order; junction bases with no gene match: 4. CDR3 sequence: CASTPSGGGYEQYF. The CDR3 region has the DNA TGTGCCAGCACCCCTAGCGGGGGGGGCTACGAGCAGTACTTC.

The gene calls are TRBV5-1 and TRBJ2-2; D remains unclear. This CDR3 has 15 residues. V lost 7 bases and J lost 0, with 13 bases in between. The germline V gene has CDR1 SGHRS and CDR2 YFSETQ. As DNA, the CDR3 is TGCGCCAGCGGATACAGAATCGCGAACACCGGGGAGCTGTTTTTT. Its protein product is CASGYRIANTGELFF.

The J gene is TRBJ2-3, the V gene TRBV27; 7 positions match TRBD1. The CDR3 has 13 residues. Trimming cost V 6 bases and J 3 bases; bases outside gene matches: 3. Germline loops: CDR1 MNHEY, CDR2 SMNVEV (reference sequence). This CDR3 is CASRQTGTDTQYF. CDR3 nucleotide sequence: TGTGCCAGCAGGCAGACAGGGACAGATACGCAGTATTTT.

V is TRBV3-1 (or the pseudogene TRBV3-2) and J is TRBJ1-2; D might be TRBD1 (6 bases). In germline, CDR1 is LGHDT, CDR2 YNNKEL (reference sequence). CDR3 length: 13 amino acids. Deletions cut 3 bases from V and 8 bases from J, with 13 bases between. DNA for the CDR3: TGTGCCAGCAGCCATCGAACAGGGCAAGGCTACACCTTC. Translated, it gives CASSHRTGQGYTF.

The rearrangement uses TRBV28 and TRBJ1-4, with unresolved D. Per the germline V gene, CDR1 is MDHEN and CDR2 is SYDVKM. V was pared by 9 bases and J by 7 bases, with 15 bases between. The CDR3 covers 13 residues. CDR3 in DNA: TGTGCCAGTCTCAACGACATCCGTGAAAAACTGTTTTTT. Protein product: CASLNDIREKLFF.

CDR3 sequence: CASSLIGDTQYF. DNA for the CDR3: TGTGCCAGCAGCTTGATCGGGGATACGCAGTATTTT. V and J are TRBV5-5 and TRBJ2-3; D is ambiguous. Trimming took off 1 base at V and 6 bases at J, with 6 bases between the two ends. The CDR3 totals 12 residues. CDR1 and CDR2 from the germline V gene are SGHKS and YYEKEE (reference sequence).

The V gene is TRBV5-1, the J gene TRBJ1-2; D is possibly TRBD1 (5 bases). V was pared by 3 bases and J by 4 bases, with 10 bases between. CDR1 SGHRS and CDR2 YFSETQ come from the germline V gene. This CDR3 region has 13 residues. The CDR3, as DNA: TGCGCCAGCAGCTCCCAAGACAGCTATGGCTACACCTTC. This codes for CASSSQDSYGYTF.

This chain connects TRBV27 to TRBJ2-7, with 7 nucleotides matching TRBD1. The CDR3 loop spans 14 amino acids. With V trimmed by 6 bases and J by 1 base, 6 bases remained unmatched. CDR1 and CDR2 from the germline V gene are MNHEY and SMNVEV (reference sequence). CDR3 loop: CASSYGQVSYEQYF. The CDR3 bases are TGTGCCAGCAGCTACGGACAGGTTTCCTACGAGCAGTACTTC.

The chain uses TRBV28 and TRBJ2-7, with 10 nucleotides matching TRBD1. Germline V gene data show CDR1 as MDHEN and CDR2 as SYDVKM. The CDR3 spans 13 residues. V shed 8 bases and J 2 bases; nucleotides not matched to a gene: 3. The CDR3 spells CASEGQGAYEQYF. For the CDR3, the DNA is TGTGCCAGCGAAGGACAGGGGGCCTACGAGCAGTACTTC.

The gene calls are TRBV19 and TRBJ2-7; 7 nucleotides agree with TRBD1. J was trimmed by 5 bases and V by 5 bases; bases with no gene match: 9. The CDR3 spans 14 residues. Germline V lookup: CDR1 LNHDA, CDR2 SQIVND (reference sequence). The CDR3 sequence: CASSPRQGSDEQYF. CDR3 DNA sequence: TGTGCCAGTAGTCCAAGACAGGGTTCTGACGAGCAGTACTTC. The full variable domain, in which reference TRBV19 and TRBJ2-7 provide the parts outside the CDR3, is DGGITQSPKYLFRKEGQNVTLSCEQNLNHDAMYWYRQDPGQGLRLIYYSQIVNDFQKGDIAEGYSVSREKKESFPLTVTSAQKNPTAFYLCASSPRQGSDEQYFGPGTRLTVT.

The chain uses TRBV5-4 and TRBJ2-7; the D gene is possibly TRBD2 (7 bases). The ends were cut back, 4 bases at V and 5 bases at J, with 22 bases in the middle. Germline V gene sequence: CDR1 SGHNT, CDR2 YYREEE (reference sequence). The CDR3 is 16 amino acids. The CDR3 coding sequence is TGTGCCAGCAGCCCCGTTGCGGGGGCTCTGAGGAACGAGCAGTACTTC. Encoded protein: CASSPVAGALRNEQYF.

The V call is TRBV5-6, the J call TRBJ1-5; 9 nucleotides line up with TRBD1. After removal of 0 bases from V and 12 bases from J, the junction contained 7 bases not matched to a gene. The CDR3 contains 14 residues. The V gene's germline CDR1 is SGHDT and CDR2 YYEEEE. The CDR3: CASSLGTGATGQHF. The CDR3 region has the DNA TGTGCCAGCAGCTTGGGGACAGGGGCTACTGGCCAGCATTTT.

This chain joins TRBV3-1 (or the pseudogene TRBV3-2) and TRBJ1-1, with no clear D. The CDR3 runs 15 residues. V shed 4 bases and J shed 2 bases, with 14 bases lying between them. Germline V gives CDR1 LGHDT, CDR2 YNNKEL (reference sequence). CDR3 sequence reads: CASSLRNNLNTEAFF. The DNA for the CDR3 is TGTGCCAGCAGCCTTCGTAACAATTTAAACACTGAAGCTTTCTTT.

The chain is built from TRBV10-3 and TRBJ2-5; TRBD2 matches at 9 bases. The CDR3 runs to 16 residues. J gave up 6 bases and V 0 bases, and 8 bases lay outside the gene matches. Germline V gene sequence: CDR1 ENHRY, CDR2 SYGVKD. The CDR3 nucleotides are TGTGCCATCAGTGAGTCGGCGGGGGGGCCGTTGAAGACCCAGTACTTC. This sequence encodes CAISESAGGPLKTQYF.

This chain joins TRBV24-1 and TRBJ1-5, with unresolved D. Germline V CDR1 and CDR2: KGHDR, SFDVKD. Trimming stripped 2 bases from V and 5 bases from J, with 18 bases between. This CDR3 region has 17 residues. The CDR3 sequence is CATSDSQDGLGYQPQHF. The CDR3 DNA reads TGTGCCACCAGTGATTCCCAGGATGGACTTGGTTATCAGCCCCAGCATTTT.

The CDR3 reads CASSLGLGEGEQYF. The CDR3 nucleotides are TGTGCCAGCAGCTTAGGTCTAGGGGAGGGCGAGCAGTACTTC. V and J are TRBV7-6 and TRBJ2-7, with 7 positions matching TRBD2. J lost 6 bases, V lost 1 base, and 6 bases had no gene match. This CDR3 comprises 14 residues. Germline V gene sequence: CDR1 SGHVS, CDR2 FNYEAQ.

The genes are TRBV5-6 and TRBJ2-1; the match to TRBD2 covers 7 bases. V dropped 3 bases and J dropped 3; count of bases not matched to a gene: 9. Germline V gene data show CDR1 as SGHDT and CDR2 as YYEEEE. The CDR3 spans 16 residues. This chain's CDR3 is CASSSRGAGSYNEQFF. The DNA for the CDR3 is TGTGCCAGCAGCTCCAGAGGAGCGGGGAGCTACAATGAGCAGTTCTTC. The whole variable domain, remainder taken from reference TRBV5-6 and TRBJ2-1, is DAGVTQSPTHLIKTRGQQVTLRCSPKSGHDTVSWYQQALGQGPQFIFQYYEEEERQRGNFPDRFSGHQFPNYSSELNVNALLLGDSALYLCASSSRGAGSYNEQFFGPGTRLTVL.

CDR3 residues: CASSADRVQHF. The DNA of the CDR3 is TGTGCCAGCAGCGCGGACAGGGTGCAGCATTTT. The rearrangement uses TRBV5-5 and TRBJ1-5, with 8 bases aligning to TRBD1. Looked up from germline, CDR1 is SGHKS and CDR2 is YYEKEE (reference sequence). The CDR3 totals 11 residues. Losses at the gene ends were 4 bases for V and 13 bases for J; bases not matched to a gene: 4.

The chain links TRBV7-9 to TRBJ2-7; 11 bases agree with TRBD1. This CDR3 has 19 residues. The V segment lost 1 base and the J segment 1 base; nucleotides outside the gene matches: 12. CDR1 and CDR2 from the germline V gene are SEHNR and FQNEAQ (reference sequence). This chain's CDR3 is CASSLGGTGGPGRSYEQYF. CDR3 nucleotides: TGTGCCAGCAGCTTAGGAGGGACAGGGGGTCCCGGACGATCCTACGAGCAGTACTTC. The entire variable domain, with the rest obtained from reference TRBV7-9 and TRBJ2-7, is as follows: DTGVSQNPRHKITKRGQNVTFRCDPISEHNRLYWYRQTLGQGPEFLTYFQNEAQLEKSRLLSDRFSAERPKGSFSTLEIQRTEQGDSAMYLCASSLGGTGGPGRSYEQYFGPGTRLTVT.

V gene TRBV6-1 combines with J gene TRBJ1-2; D might be TRBD1 (6 bases). Germline CDR1 is MNHNS and CDR2 is SASEGT. Trimming cost V 2 bases and J 8 bases, with 15 bases left between them. The CDR3 has 14 amino acids. The CDR3 is CASSEIRGARGYTF. Here the CDR3 DNA reads TGTGCCAGCAGTGAAATTCGGGGGGCGAGGGGCTACACCTTC.

The chain is built from TRBV29-1 and TRBJ2-3, with D unresolved. V was shortened by 5 bases and J by 2 bases, with 5 bases between the two germline ends. This CDR3 has 11 residues. Germline V lookup: CDR1 SQVTM, CDR2 ANQGSEA. CDR3 in DNA: TGCAGCGTTCTTTTCACAGATACGCAGTATTTT. Protein: CSVLFTDTQYF.

CDR3 loop: CSVRSTNEKLFF. The CDR3 nucleotides read TGCAGCGTTCGGTCAACTAATGAAAAACTGTTTTTT. The genes are TRBV29-1 and TRBJ1-4; no reliable D call. The length of the CDR3 is 12 residues. In germline, CDR1 is SQVTM, CDR2 ANQGSEA. Trimming stripped 5 bases from V and 0 bases from J, with 4 bases between.

V and J are TRBV19 and TRBJ2-3; 9 bases match TRBD2. The CDR3 length is 13 residues. Germline-derived CDR1 and CDR2 are LNHDA and SQIVND (reference sequence). V shed 7 bases and J 6 bases; nucleotides not matched to a gene: 5. This chain's CDR3 is CASMGLAVDTQYF. The CDR3 nucleotides are TGTGCCAGTATGGGACTAGCTGTTGATACGCAGTATTTT.

The V and J genes are TRBV7-5 and TRBJ2-7; TRBD2, as called in the table, went unchecked against the DNA. TRBV7-5 is flagged as a pseudogene. The CDR3 runs 15 residues. CDR3 sequence (DNA): TGTGCCAGAAGCTCGCCGAGGAGGGTACAGCACGAGCAGTACTTC. Translating it yields CARSSPRRVQHEQYF.

The chain joins TRBV5-1 to TRBJ2-1, with 8 nucleotides matching TRBD2. Germline loops: CDR1 SGHRS, CDR2 YFSETQ. CDR3 size: 14 residues. V dropped 2 bases and J dropped 9; count of bases not matched to a gene: 7. The CDR3 DNA sequence: TGCGCCAGCAGCTTAGGGGCTAGCGGGCTTGAGCAGTTCTTC. The encoded protein is CASSLGASGLEQFF.

This rearrangement joins TRBV2 to TRBJ1-1; D is ambiguous. Trimming took off 3 bases at V and 0 bases at J, with 8 bases between the two ends. CDR3 length equals 14 residues. Germline assignment: CDR1 SNHLY and CDR2 FYNNEI. CDR3 bases: TGTGCCAGCAGTGAGCACAGTTTGAACACTGAAGCTTTCTTT. Amino acid sequence: CASSEHSLNTEAFF.

The chain has TRBV6-5 and TRBJ2-5, with TRBD2 identical over 7 bases. CDR3 length: 15 residues. Germline-derived CDR1 and CDR2 are MNHEY and SVGAGI. V was clipped by 7 bases and J by 3 bases; unmatched bases: 11. Written as DNA, the CDR3 is TGTGCCAGCACATTCGAACTAGCGAGGGAAGAGACCCAGTACTTC. Its translation is CASTFELAREETQYF.